This TCR beta chain came from a study of shared clonotypes between healthy human individuals. The CDR3 contains 16 residues. The V gene end was trimmed by 2 bases and the J gene end by 1 base; junction bases not matched to a gene: 4. Germline V gives CDR1 SNHLY, CDR2 FYNNEI. Naive CD8 cells, CD45RO-negative and positively selected for CCR7, excluded terminally differentiated effector memory CD45RA+ cells. Several immunoSEQ plates held equal portions of the genomic DNA taken from each subset. Clones were read by immunoSEQ multiplex PCR, and TCRdb kept only the in-frame ones, dropping some. The table has approximately 840,000 clones, roughly 96% seen once.

This receptor was obtained from a man between 25 and 39 years old in good health. The sample taken for sequencing was naive CD8+ T cells sorted from blood. The rearrangement uses TRBV2 and TRBJ2-3; 9 bases align to TRBD2. The CDR3 region has the DNA TGTGCCAGCAGTGAATATAGCGGGAGAGGCACAGATACGCAGTATTTT. Its protein product is CASSEYSGRGTDTQYF. The full variable domain, in which reference TRBV2 and TRBJ2-3 provide the parts outside the CDR3, is EPEVTQTPSHQVTQMGQEVILRCVPISNHLYFYWYRQILGQKVEFLVSFYNNEISEKSEIFDDQFSVERPDGSNFTLKIRSTKLEDSAMYFCASSEYSGRGTDTQYFGPGTRLTVL.